This paragraph covers one TCR beta chain sequence. The record originates from a study of blood T cell repertoires in COVID-19. Sequencing was performed with immunoSEQ multiplex PCR; in TCRdb, only in-frame clones are kept and a portion is missing. The sample includes over 100,000 clones, around 84% of them seen just once. Material for sequencing was peripheral blood. The source of this sequence is a human donor in a cohort sampled during active COVID-19.

DNA of the CDR3: TGTGCCAGCAGCCTAAGTCCCTCCCGGGATGGCTACACCTTC. It specifies CASSLSPSRDGYTF. The V and J genes are TRBV5-8 and TRBJ1-2; unclear D gene. The CDR3 is 14 residues long. With 4 bases removed from V and 6 bases from J, the gap between germline ends came to 16 bases. CDR1 SGHTS and CDR2 YDEGEE come from the germline V gene. Full variable domain (remainder filled in from reference TRBV5-8 and TRBJ1-2): EAGVTQSPTHLIKTRGQQATLRCSPISGHTSVYWYQQALGLGLQFLLWYDEGEERNRGNFPPRFSGRQFPNYSSELNVNALELEDSALYLCASSLSPSRDGYTFGSGTRLTVV.